One and the same sample provided the 26 T cell receptor beta chains below, sequenced in a study of T cell responses to AZD1222 COVID-19 vaccine. Data came from immunoSEQ multiplex PCR; TCRdb stores just in-frame clones and leaves some out. The sample records 95,000 to 100,000 clones, 85% to 90% being singletons. The sample here was peripheral blood, taken on day 0 of AZD1222 vaccination. The receptors come from an adult in good health.

The gene calls are TRBV5-1 and TRBJ2-2; a possible D gene is TRBD2 (5 bases). This CDR3 has 15 amino acids. Germline CDR1 and CDR2: SGHRS and YFSETQ. Trimming took off 0 bases at V and 5 bases at J, with 11 bases between the two ends. CDR3 nucleotides: TGCGCCAGCAGCTTGGTGAGGACTTTGACCGGGGAGCTGTTTTTT. This translates into CASSLVRTLTGELFF. Drawing the rest from reference TRBV5-1 and TRBJ2-2, the complete variable domain is KAGVTQTPRYLIKTRGQQVTLSCSPISGHRSVSWYQQTPGQGLQFLFEYFSETQRNKGNFPGRFSGRQFSNSRSEMNVSTLELGDSALYLCASSLVRTLTGELFFGEGSRLTVL.

DNA of the CDR3: TGTGCCATCAGTGAGTCTGCCGTGAACACTGAAGCTTTCTTT. This encodes CAISESAVNTEAFF. The chain couples TRBV10-3 to TRBJ1-1; no clear D. V lost 0 bases and J 0 bases, leaving 5 bases between the germline ends. The CDR3 contains 14 residues. The germline V gene has CDR1 ENHRY and CDR2 SYGVKD.

The table lists this clone with a count of one. The V and J genes are TRBV15 and TRBJ1-3; D not resolved. This CDR3 comprises 14 residues. The V gene's germline CDR1 is LNHNV and CDR2 YYDKDF (reference sequence). Trimming shortened V by 8 bases and J by 2 bases, and 13 bases separated the two germline ends. Here the CDR3 reads CATSLVNTGNTIYF. CDR3 nucleotides: TGTGCCACCTCTTTGGTGAACACTGGAAACACCATATATTTT.

Here the CDR3 DNA reads TGTGCCAGTAGTTCGGGACTAGCGGGAGGGGGCTACAATGAGCAGTTCTTC. Amino acid sequence: CASSSGLAGGGYNEQFF. The rearrangement links TRBV19 to TRBJ2-1; TRBD2 aligns across 16 bases. The CDR3 has 17 amino acids. Germline CDR1 reads LNHDA; CDR2 reads SQIVND (reference sequence). Trimming took 5 bases from V and 3 from J; bases not matched to a gene: 4.

The chain uses TRBV3-1 (or the pseudogene TRBV3-2) and TRBJ1-5; TRBD1 is a possible D gene (6 bases). Germline V gene sequence: CDR1 LGHDT, CDR2 YNNKEL (reference sequence). CDR3 size: 17 residues. V was pared by 4 bases and J by 2 bases, with 18 bases between. In DNA, the CDR3 is TGTGCCAGCAGCCCGAAAGGAGGGGGGACGGGCAATCAGCCCCAGCATTTT. Translation: CASSPKGGGTGNQPQHF.

CDR3 nucleotide sequence: TGTGCCAGCAGTTACGCTATCGGGGACAGGGGTAATCAGCCCCAGCATTTT. Amino acid sequence: CASSYAIGDRGNQPQHF. V usage is TRBV6-2 or TRBV6-3 and J usage is TRBJ1-5; 10 bases line up with TRBD1. CDR3 length: 17 residues. CDR1 and CDR2 from the germline V gene are MNHEY and SVGEGT. V lost 2 bases, J lost 4 bases, and 8 bases stayed unmatched.

The CDR3 DNA sequence: TGTGCCAGCAGCGTAGGGAATAGCGGGATACACGAGCAGTACTTC. It encodes CASSVGNSGIHEQYF. The chain joins TRBV9 to TRBJ2-7; 8 bases agree with TRBD2. The CDR3 has 15 residues. V was clipped by 0 bases and J by 5 bases; unmatched bases: 7. The germline CDR1 and CDR2 sequences are SGDLS and YYNGEE.

In its sample, this clone was seen once. The chain carries TRBV25-1 and TRBJ2-7; 8 nucleotides align to TRBD2. Germline values: CDR1 MGHDK, CDR2 SYGVNS. The CDR3 is made up of 13 amino acids. J lost 2 bases, V lost 5 bases, and 2 bases had no gene match. CDR3 loop: CASSRGRPYEQYF. The CDR3 DNA is TGTGCCAGCAGTCGCGGGAGGCCCTACGAGCAGTACTTC.

J is TRBJ2-3 and V is TRBV9; 7 bases fit TRBD1. CDR3 length: 17 amino acids. Germline V lookup: CDR1 SGDLS, CDR2 YYNGEE. With V trimmed by 0 bases and J by 0 bases, 7 bases remained unmatched. CDR3 nucleotides: TGTGCCAGCAGCGTAGCGGGGACAGTCGGGAGCACAGATACGCAGTATTTT. Amino acid sequence: CASSVAGTVGSTDTQYF.

The genes are TRBV28 and TRBJ1-1, with no clear D. Germline V gives CDR1 MDHEN, CDR2 SYDVKM. This CDR3 is 12 amino acids long. Trimming pared 5 bases from V and 8 bases from J, leaving 12 bases between. In DNA, the CDR3 is TGTGCCAGCAGTCCCTGGACGGGAGAAGCTTTCTTT. This gives the protein CASSPWTGEAFF.

The gene calls are TRBV5-1 and TRBJ2-7; D tentatively reads TRBD1 or TRBD2 (5 bases each). The CDR3 contains 15 residues. Trimming shortened V by 0 bases and J by 7 bases, and 17 bases separated the two germline ends. The germline V gene has CDR1 SGHRS and CDR2 YFSETQ. CDR3 loop: CASSLAGDGPQEQYF. In nucleotides, the CDR3 is TGCGCCAGCAGCTTGGCCGGGGACGGCCCGCAAGAGCAGTACTTC.

V and J are TRBV9 and TRBJ2-7, with D perhaps being TRBD1 or TRBD2 (5 bases each). V was cut by 0 bases and J by 6 bases, with 16 bases left in between. The CDR3 consists of 15 residues. Germline values: CDR1 SGDLS, CDR2 YYNGEE. CDR3 protein: CASSVAERGAGEQYF. Here the CDR3 DNA reads TGTGCCAGCAGCGTAGCGGAGAGAGGGGCGGGCGAGCAGTACTTC.

The CDR3 sequence is CASSRVGEGLSYNEQFF. The DNA for the CDR3 is TGTGCCAGCAGTCGGGTCGGGGAGGGCCTCTCCTACAATGAGCAGTTCTTC. This chain joins TRBV28 and TRBJ2-1, with 7 bases lining up with TRBD2. V was clipped by 5 bases and J by 0 bases; unmatched bases: 10. Germline-derived CDR1 and CDR2 are MDHEN and SYDVKM. CDR3 length equals 17 residues. Supplemented by reference TRBV28 and TRBJ2-1, the full variable domain reads DVKVTQSSRYLVKRTGEKVFLECVQDMDHENMFWYRQDPGLGLRLIYFSYDVKMKEKGDIPEGYSVSREKKERFSLILESASTNQTSMYLCASSRVGEGLSYNEQFFGPGTRLTVL.

V gene TRBV7-3 combines with J gene TRBJ2-2; D is unresolved. Trimming cost V 1 base and J 3 bases, with 15 bases left between them. CDR1 is SGHTA, CDR2 FQGTGA, per germline. The CDR3 has 17 amino acids. This CDR3 reads CASSLSYRHSDTGELFF. The CDR3 DNA is TGTGCCAGCAGCTTAAGTTACCGACATTCGGACACCGGGGAGCTGTTTTTT.

The chain carries TRBV28 and TRBJ1-1; D remains ambiguous. V lost 5 bases and J 1 base, leaving 14 bases between the germline ends. Germline lookup yields CDR1 MDHEN and CDR2 SYDVKM. This CDR3 has 15 amino acids. CDR3 nucleotides: TGTGCCAGCAGTCGTAGGCCGACGGGGAACACTGAAGCTTTCTTT. This codes for CASSRRPTGNTEAFF.

This clone was detected only a few times. V gene TRBV7-9 combines with J gene TRBJ2-1; D is possibly TRBD2 (5 bases). V gave up 10 bases and J gave up 7 bases, with 8 bases separating them. The germline V gene encodes CDR1 SEHNR and CDR2 FQNEAQ (reference sequence). The CDR3 extends over 10 amino acids. CDR3 nucleotide sequence: TGTGCCACCCCGGGGAATGAGCAGTTCTTC. It encodes CATPGNEQFF.

The rearrangement joins TRBV6-5 to TRBJ2-1; 7 nucleotides match TRBD1. The CDR3 runs 15 residues. Germline CDR1 is MNHEY and CDR2 is SVGAGI. V shed 0 bases and J 15 bases; nucleotides not matched to a gene: 14. CDR3 nucleotide sequence: TGTGCCAGCAGTTACTCAGGGGACAGCCTCCTTTACGGGTTCTTC. Translation: CASSYSGDSLLYGFF.

The sample holds one count of this clone. This chain joins TRBV11-3 and TRBJ2-5, with 9 nucleotides matching TRBD1. This CDR3 spans 15 amino acids. CDR1 and CDR2 (germline): SGHNT, YENEEA. After removal of 4 bases from V and 4 bases from J, the junction contained 7 bases not matched to a gene. CDR3 protein: CASSSGQGTGETQYF. As DNA, the CDR3 is TGTGCCAGCAGCTCGGGACAGGGTACAGGAGAGACCCAGTACTTC.

This sequence joins TRBV5-5 and TRBJ2-7, with D possibly TRBD1 on 6 matching bases. Trimming shortened V by 4 bases and J by 3 bases, and 17 bases separated the two germline ends. CDR3 length: 15 amino acids. Germline V lookup: CDR1 SGHKS, CDR2 YYEKEE (reference sequence). CDR3 sequence reads: CASSLGAGDNYEQYF. CDR3 in DNA: TGTGCCAGCAGCCTGGGGGCCGGGGACAACTACGAGCAGTACTTC. The variable domain in full, with the rest retrieved from reference TRBV5-5 and TRBJ2-7, is DAGVTQSPTHLIKTRGQQVTLRCSPISGHKSVSWYQQVLGQGPQFIFQYYEKEERGRGNFPDRFSARQFPNYSSELNVNALLLGDSALYLCASSLGAGDNYEQYFGPGTRLTVT.

The V call is TRBV2, the J call TRBJ2-1, with D perhaps TRBD1 (6 bases). V lost 6 bases, J lost 8 bases, and 17 bases lay in between. Germline loops: CDR1 SNHLY, CDR2 FYNNEI. This CDR3 is built from 14 residues. The CDR3 protein is CASRQGGGIDEQFF. The CDR3 DNA reads TGTGCCAGCAGACAGGGTGGTGGTATCGATGAGCAGTTCTTC.

In its sample, this clone was seen many times. V usage is TRBV11-2 and J usage is TRBJ2-1, with 7 bases lining up with TRBD2. V lost 4 bases to trimming and J lost 2 bases; unmatched junction nucleotides: 8. This CDR3 region has 16 residues. Germline CDR1 is SGHAT and CDR2 is FQNNGV. The CDR3 DNA reads as TGTGCCAGCAGCTCCCTACTAGCGAAAGCCTACAATGAGCAGTTCTTC. Translated, it gives CASSSLLAKAYNEQFF.

The gene calls are TRBV28 and TRBJ2-7, with D unclear. Germline CDR1 MDHEN, CDR2 SYDVKM. The CDR3 spans 13 residues. V lost 7 bases, J lost 2 bases, and 12 bases lay in between. In DNA form, the CDR3 reads TGTGCCAGCACCCCCCGGGCAACCTACGAGCAGTACTTC. Its translation: CASTPRATYEQYF. Drawing the rest from reference TRBV28 and TRBJ2-7, the complete variable domain is DVKVTQSSRYLVKRTGEKVFLECVQDMDHENMFWYRQDPGLGLRLIYFSYDVKMKEKGDIPEGYSVSREKKERFSLILESASTNQTSMYLCASTPRATYEQYFGPGTRLTVT.

The chain links TRBV19 to TRBJ1-3; D ambiguous. CDR3 size: 13 residues. Looked up from germline, CDR1 is LNHDA and CDR2 is SQIVND (reference sequence). With 3 bases removed from V and 2 bases from J, the gap between germline ends came to 5 bases. The DNA for the CDR3 is TGTGCCAGTAGTATCGAACCTGGAAACACCATATATTTT. It translates to CASSIEPGNTIYF.

The J gene is TRBJ2-7, the V gene TRBV4-2; possible D gene TRBD2, 6 bases. Germline assignment: CDR1 LGHNA and CDR2 YNFKEQ. The ends were cut back, 3 bases at V and 7 bases at J, with 16 bases in the middle. This CDR3 is 14 amino acids long. The CDR3 bases are TGTGCCAGCAGCCAGGCTCGCGGGACGGGGGAGCAGTACTTC. Its translation: CASSQARGTGEQYF.

As concerns this clone: Other DNA variants within this sample encode the same CDR3. The V call is TRBV5-1, the J call TRBJ1-5; a weak D match, TRBD1 (5 bases). This CDR3 is built from 15 residues. V was clipped by 0 bases and J by 3 bases, with 10 bases between them. The germline CDR1 and CDR2 sequences are SGHRS and YFSETQ. The CDR3 loop is CASSLVGDPNQPQHF. DNA for the CDR3: TGCGCCAGCAGCTTGGTCGGGGACCCCAATCAGCCCCAGCATTTT.

This sequence joins TRBV6-1 and TRBJ1-6; 7 bases are a match to TRBD1. This CDR3 is built from 15 residues. Germline V gene sequence: CDR1 MNHNS, CDR2 SASEGT. V shed 0 bases and J 7 bases; nucleotides not matched to a gene: 3. CDR3 residues: CASSEATGINSPLHF. Written as DNA, the CDR3 is TGTGCCAGCAGTGAAGCGACAGGGATAAATTCACCCCTCCACTTT.